A selection of T cell receptor beta chains follows, all from one sample in a study of CXCR3-negative and CXCR3-positive naive CD8 T cells. TCRdb processed the 5' RACE reads again and assigns one entry to each CDR3 protein, with no DNA. The table counts 95,000 to 100,000 distinct CDR3 sequences; roughly 0.99% lies in the top ten. Sequenced input: naive CXCR3+ CD8+ T cells from blood. Receptors were obtained from a human donor in good health. Some clones in this sample may be carry-over from other donors' samples. Both conserved end residues are part of each CDR3. The order of the fields is J gene, V gene, CDR3 protein.

TRBJ1-1	TRBV7-2	CASSPPVDTEAFF
TRBJ2-7	TRBV29-1	CSVEVTSPGSLIYEQYF
TRBJ2-7	TRBV6-5	CASSWRTYSYEQYF
TRBJ2-3	TRBV9	CASSVTEKQYF
TRBJ2-7	TRBV7-9	CASAYPSATTRYEQYF
TRBJ2-1	TRBV12-3/TRBV12-4	CASSWRTVAEEQFF
TRBJ2-3	TRBV5-1	CASNTLGVADTQYF
TRBJ2-7	TRBV23-1	CASSQTSGGFLGEQYF
TRBJ1-1	TRBV7-2	CASSPPDRHTEAFF
TRBJ2-5	TRBV7-8	CASSLRNPSRQETQYF
TRBJ2-7	TRBV29-1	CSVGGLAGSYEQYF
TRBJ1-2	TRBV7-9	CASSRPLAGYTF
TRBJ2-3	TRBV7-3	CASSSGVEDTQYF
TRBJ2-2	TRBV7-3	CASGYQHTGELFF
TRBJ1-5	TRBV7-9	CASSPESGEPQHF
TRBJ1-1	TRBV7-9	CASSGLGTEAFF
TRBJ2-2	TRBV29-1	CSGLGQNTGELFF
TRBJ1-2	TRBV10-3	CAISDQGAVVDGYTF
TRBJ2-1	TRBV7-3	CASSLTLTAEQFF
TRBJ1-2	TRBV27	CASSLYGAYGYTF
TRBJ2-7	TRBV30	CAWSQAGPTYEQYF
TRBJ2-3	TRBV7-9	CASSLSTDTQYF
TRBJ2-7	TRBV7-7	CASSPSYGSNEQYF
TRBJ2-7	TRBV15	CATSSPPGSTYEQYF
TRBJ2-6	TRBV4-1	CASSQGPGQGPSGANVLTF
TRBJ2-7	TRBV4-1	CASSHGQGLVSYEQYF
TRBJ2-1	TRBV29-1	CSPIGAGNNEQFF
TRBJ2-7	TRBV7-9	CASSLGLAGKDEQYF
TRBJ2-1	TRBV3-1	CASSLRLTIKSYNEQFF
TRBJ2-7	TRBV29-1	CSVEGEQGNYEQYF
TRBJ1-6	TRBV6-2/TRBV6-3	CASGIDREGVKRSPLHF
TRBJ2-5	TRBV20-1	CSAREPEETQYF
TRBJ2-1	TRBV7-9	CASSLTYGTALNEQFF
TRBJ2-3	TRBV7-2	CASSFPGPEGADTQYF
TRBJ2-7	TRBV7-9	CASSLETGGVYEQYF
TRBJ2-7	TRBV18	CASSPAFPGQFVYEQYF
TRBJ1-1	TRBV21-1	CASSSHSIRTEAFF
TRBJ2-1	TRBV7-6	CASSSLAGANEQFF
TRBJ2-3	TRBV7-3	CASSQSGGPGADTQYF
TRBJ2-5	TRBV11-2	CASSPPTGRETQYF
TRBJ2-7	TRBV15	CATSRGTYEQYF
TRBJ2-3	TRBV11-3	CASSPGTMYTDTQYF
TRBJ2-4	TRBV7-9	CASSFPRENIQYF
TRBJ2-7	TRBV29-1	CSVVLGPASYEQYF
TRBJ1-1	TRBV6-6	CASSYYLPQNTEAFF
TRBJ2-5	TRBV7-9	CASSPTSDETQYF
TRBJ2-7	TRBV12-3/TRBV12-4	CASRLQGNYEQYF
TRBJ2-7	TRBV7-2	CASSPTYEQYF
TRBJ2-3	TRBV28	CASSFSIAGADTQYF
TRBJ2-7	TRBV7-2	CASSLPDALTYEQYF